The 14 T cell receptor beta chains given below trace back to one sample, sequenced in a study of blood T cell repertoires in COVID-19. Generated by immunoSEQ multiplex PCR, the TCRdb table keeps only in-frame clones and is missing some. The sample holds around 260,000 clones; 88% are singletons and the top ten take 4%. The specimen sequenced was peripheral blood. Receptors originate from a man in his fifties or sixties who had recovered from COVID-19.

This clone was detected only a few times. Distinct nucleotide sequences in the sample also encode this CDR3. The chain links TRBV9 to TRBJ2-1, with a possible D match to TRBD1 (6 bases). V lost 0 bases to trimming and J lost 7 bases, with 14 bases between them. This CDR3 has 15 residues. Per germline, CDR1 SGDLS and CDR2 YYNGEE. The CDR3 DNA is TGTGCCAGCAGCGTAGGTTGGACAGAGGGAAATGAGCAGTTCTTC. Translation gives CASSVGWTEGNEQFF.

The V gene is TRBV7-9, the J gene TRBJ2-7; TRBD2 agrees at 15 bases. The CDR3 spans 17 residues. J was trimmed by 2 bases and V by 0 bases; bases with no gene match: 2. Germline values: CDR1 SEHNR, CDR2 FQNEAQ (reference sequence). CDR3 in amino acids: CASSLARTSGGAYEQYF. As DNA, the CDR3 is TGTGCCAGCAGCTTAGCCCGGACTAGCGGGGGGGCCTACGAGCAGTACTTC.

The gene calls are TRBV27 and TRBJ1-5; TRBD1 might be the D (6 bases). In germline, CDR1 is MNHEY, CDR2 SMNVEV (reference sequence). The V end lost 3 bases, the J end lost 0 bases, and 9 bases lay between the germline ends. The CDR3 contains 15 residues. CDR3 coding DNA: TGTGCCAGCAGTTTCAGGGGTCTTAGCAATCAGCCCCAGCATTTT. Its protein product is CASSFRGLSNQPQHF.

CDR3 region: CASSTGAGSPKNIQYF. CDR3 nucleotides: TGTGCCAGCAGCACTGGAGCAGGGTCGCCCAAAAACATTCAGTACTTC. This rearrangement joins TRBV27 to TRBJ2-4, with D tentatively TRBD1 (5 bases). Trimming removed 6 bases at V and 2 bases at J, with 17 bases between. Germline CDR1 MNHEY, CDR2 SMNVEV (reference sequence). The CDR3 contains 16 residues.

The rearrangement uses TRBV29-1 and TRBJ2-5; 8 bases align to TRBD1. The germline V gene has CDR1 SQVTM and CDR2 ANQGSEA. The CDR3 sequence is 12 residues long. V shed 6 bases and J 3 bases; nucleotides not matched to a gene: 3. Written as DNA, the CDR3 is TGCAGCGTACCGGACAGGGAAGAGACCCAGTACTTC. Its translation is CSVPDREETQYF.

The rearrangement joins TRBV4-2 to TRBJ1-4; possibly TRBD1 for D (5 bases). The CDR3 has 14 residues. Looked up from germline, CDR1 is LGHNA and CDR2 is YNFKEQ. V dropped 4 bases and J dropped 4 bases, with 10 bases sitting between them. The DNA of the CDR3 is TGTGCCAGCAGCCCGACAGCTTATAATGAAAAACTGTTTTTT. It yields the protein CASSPTAYNEKLFF.

This chain connects TRBV7-6 to TRBJ2-7, with 8 bases lining up with TRBD1. This CDR3 comprises 15 residues. Trimming removed 1 base from V and 9 bases from J; junction bases left unmatched: 11. Germline CDR1 and CDR2: SGHVS and FNYEAQ. CDR3 coding DNA: TGTGCCAGCAGCTTAGTCCAGGGGGCCCAGTCCCCGCAGTACTTC. Translating it yields CASSLVQGAQSPQYF.

This chain joins TRBV10-3 and TRBJ1-5; D gene ambiguous. The CDR3 has 12 residues. V lost 8 bases to trimming and J lost 3 bases, with 8 bases between them. Germline values: CDR1 ENHRY, CDR2 SYGVKD. The CDR3 DNA follows: TGTGCCATCGGAACAGACAATCAGCCCCAGCATTTT. It specifies CAIGTDNQPQHF.

The gene calls are TRBV18 and TRBJ2-5, with TRBD1 matching 7 bases. V lost 4 bases, J lost 1 base, and 9 bases stayed unmatched. The CDR3 is 16 amino acids. Germline values: CDR1 KGHSH, CDR2 LQKENI. The CDR3 DNA sequence: TGTGCCAGCTCACAGGGGGCTACCTTCCCCCAAGAGACCCAGTACTTC. Residues: CASSQGATFPQETQYF.

The chain is built from TRBV6-5 and TRBJ2-5; D unclear. Germline V CDR1 and CDR2: MNHEY, SVGAGI. Trimming took off 7 bases at V and 5 bases at J, with 8 bases between the two ends. The CDR3 has 11 amino acids. CDR3 sequence: CASTSIETQYF. The CDR3 coding sequence is TGTGCCAGCACCTCTATCGAGACCCAGTACTTC.

Concerning this clone itself: The sample has other DNA sequences that encode this CDR3 too. This chain uses TRBV20-1 with TRBJ2-5; D remains unclear. CDR3 length: 11 residues. Germline-derived CDR1 and CDR2 are DFQATT and SNEGSKA (reference sequence). The V end was cut by 3 bases, the J end by 1 base, with 3 bases between. This CDR3 is CSASRQETQYF. The CDR3 region has the DNA TGCAGTGCTAGTCGCCAAGAGACCCAGTACTTC.

The chain couples TRBV14 to TRBJ2-7, with TRBD2 as a possible D gene (6 bases). V shed 1 base and J shed 3 bases, with 22 bases lying between them. The CDR3 consists of 18 residues. CDR1 and CDR2 from the germline V gene are SGHDN and FVKESK. This CDR3 is CASSQGLLRRGLNYEQYF. The CDR3, as DNA: TGTGCCAGCAGCCAAGGGCTTTTGAGGCGGGGATTGAACTACGAGCAGTACTTC.

The chain employs TRBV27 and TRBJ2-3, with 9 bases matching TRBD2. The junction had 5 bases not matched to a gene; V was cut back by 2 bases and J by 5 bases. This CDR3 contains 15 residues. Germline CDR1 is MNHEY and CDR2 is SMNVEV (reference sequence). In nucleotides, the CDR3 is TGTGCCAGCAGTTTAGGCTGGACTAGCGTAGATACGCAGTATTTT. Translation gives CASSLGWTSVDTQYF.

V is TRBV2 and J is TRBJ1-1, with 7 bases aligning to TRBD1. Germline V CDR1 and CDR2: SNHLY, FYNNEI. CDR3 length: 16 amino acids. V was pared by 0 bases and J by 4 bases, with 8 bases of the junction left unmatched. The CDR3 coding sequence is TGTGCCAGCAGTGAAGCGCTTGGACAGGTGGCCACTGAAGCTTTCTTT. It codes for CASSEALGQVATEAFF.